The 16 T cell receptor beta chains given below trace back to one sample, sequenced in a study of T-cell reconstitution after alpha-beta-depleted transplantation in children. Unique molecular identifiers were incorporated into the prepared TCRbeta library. Via MiXCR, TCRdb re-called the PCR reads, giving one row per CDR3 protein. Altogether around 100,000 distinct CDR3 sequences are present, about a tenth being singletons, with the ten largest covering around 34%. The starting material was PBMCs, obtained before TCRalphabeta/CD19-depleted stem cell transplant. The origin of the receptors is a boy between 2 and 15 years old with acute lymphoblastic leukemia, due to receive a stem cell transplant.

This clonotype was seen many times. The chain is built from TRBV12-3 or TRBV12-4 and TRBJ2-1, with D maybe TRBD2 (6 bases). V was cut by 7 bases and J by 10 bases, with 11 bases left in between. This CDR3 is built from 11 residues. CDR3 in amino acids: CASIRRGEQFF. The CDR3 DNA is TGTGCCAGCATCCGGAGGGGCGAGCAGTTCTTC.

This clonotype was counted many times. In DNA form, the CDR3 reads TGTGCCAGCAGCCCCCCCACAGATGGTAAGGACGAGCAGTACTTC. This sequence encodes CASSPPTDGKDEQYF. The chain combines TRBV4-2 with TRBJ2-7, with unresolved D. Germline V gene data show CDR1 as LGHNA and CDR2 as YNFKEQ. Trimming took 4 bases from V and 5 from J, leaving 18 bases between them. CDR3 length equals 15 residues.

This clonotype was seen a handful of times. V is TRBV15 and J is TRBJ1-5; TRBD1 matches 7 bases. The V gene's germline CDR1 is LNHNV and CDR2 YYDKDF (reference sequence). The CDR3 length is 15 residues. V was clipped by 6 bases and J by 4 bases; unmatched bases: 9. CDR3 amino acids: CATRAGQQYNQPQHF. The CDR3 nucleotides are TGTGCCACCAGGGCGGGACAGCAGTATAATCAGCCCCAGCATTTT.

The J gene is TRBJ2-1, the V gene TRBV2, with a tentative D call TRBD1 (6 bases). Germline V gene sequence: CDR1 SNHLY, CDR2 FYNNEI. The CDR3 extends over 15 amino acids. V was clipped by 7 bases and J by 3 bases, with 16 bases between them. The CDR3 DNA follows: TGTGCCAGCAACAAATACAGGGTGAACTACAATGAGCAGTTCTTC. Its translation is CASNKYRVNYNEQFF.

There are a few counts of this clonotype. V usage is TRBV27 and J usage is TRBJ2-7, with TRBD2 matching 9 bases. From germline, CDR1 is MNHEY and CDR2 SMNVEV (reference sequence). V gave up 5 bases and J gave up 3 bases; unmatched junction bases: 5. CDR3 length equals 14 residues. CDR3 protein: CASSPSGRLYEQYF. In nucleotides, the CDR3 is TGTGCCAGCAGTCCCAGCGGGAGGCTCTACGAGCAGTACTTC.

This clonotype was detected only a few times. The V call is TRBV5-1, the J call TRBJ2-1; 13 nucleotides match TRBD2. This CDR3 contains 19 residues. Germline V CDR1 and CDR2: SGHRS, YFSETQ. Unmatched junction bases numbered 9, after V lost 3 bases and J lost 0 bases. The DNA for the CDR3 is TGCGCCAGCAGCTATCCCGGGACTAGCGGGATTAGCTCCTACAATGAGCAGTTCTTC. This encodes CASSYPGTSGISSYNEQFF.

A few counts support this clonotype. The chain couples TRBV11-2 to TRBJ2-7; TRBD2 matches 12 bases. With 5 bases clipped from V and 0 bases from J, the junction kept 11 bases outside the gene matches. CDR1 and CDR2 (germline): SGHAT, FQNNGV. This CDR3 region has 18 residues. The CDR3 sequence: CASSLSPRLAGASYEQYF. CDR3 sequence (DNA): TGTGCCAGCAGCCTTTCCCCCCGACTAGCGGGAGCCTCCTACGAGCAGTACTTC.

This clonotype was recorded a few times. V and J are TRBV5-5 and TRBJ2-2; D perhaps matches TRBD2 (5 bases). Trimming left V 4 bases short and J 0 bases short, with 10 bases between. The germline V gene encodes CDR1 SGHKS and CDR2 YYEKEE (reference sequence). This CDR3 comprises 15 residues. The CDR3 nucleotides read TGTGCCAGCAGCCGGGCGGGCCCGAACACCGGGGAGCTGTTTTTT. This encodes CASSRAGPNTGELFF. Drawing the rest from reference TRBV5-5 and TRBJ2-2, the complete variable domain is DAGVTQSPTHLIKTRGQQVTLRCSPISGHKSVSWYQQVLGQGPQFIFQYYEKEERGRGNFPDRFSARQFPNYSSELNVNALLLGDSALYLCASSRAGPNTGELFFGEGSRLTVL.

This clonotype was seen more than once but under ten times. The chain carries TRBV6-5 and TRBJ2-7; TRBD2 agrees at 12 bases. Germline lookup yields CDR1 MNHEY and CDR2 SVGAGI. The CDR3 covers 17 residues. Losses at the gene ends were 2 bases for V and 0 bases for J; bases not matched to a gene: 5. This CDR3 reads CASSYGTSGFLSYEQYF. CDR3 nucleotide sequence: TGTGCCAGCAGTTACGGGACTAGCGGGTTCCTCTCCTACGAGCAGTACTTC.

This sequence joins TRBV29-1 and TRBJ2-5; TRBD2 matches at 12 bases. The ends lost 6 bases at V and 7 bases at J; junction bases unmatched: 15. CDR3 length: 16 residues. CDR1 is SQVTM, CDR2 ANQGSEA, per germline. The CDR3 loop reads CSVQLPTSGRPGTQYF. For the CDR3, the DNA is TGCAGCGTCCAACTACCCACTAGCGGGAGGCCGGGGACCCAGTACTTC.

This clonotype was seen a few times. The DNA for the CDR3 is TGTGCCAGCAGTGAAGTGCAGGGGGCCGGGGAGCTGTTTTTT. It yields the protein CASSEVQGAGELFF. V is TRBV6-1 and J is TRBJ2-2; 7 bases fit TRBD1. V lost 1 base to trimming and J lost 6 bases; unmatched junction nucleotides: 2. The germline V gene has CDR1 MNHNS and CDR2 SASEGT. CDR3 size: 14 residues.

This clonotype was counted a few times. J is TRBJ2-5 and V is TRBV7-2, with 7 bases aligning to TRBD1. CDR3 size: 15 residues. The germline V gene encodes CDR1 SGHTA and CDR2 FQGNSA. V shed 5 bases and J 5 bases; nucleotides not matched to a gene: 11. This chain's CDR3 is CASSPWTQGWETQYF. CDR3 bases: TGTGCCAGCAGCCCTTGGACACAGGGGTGGGAGACCCAGTACTTC.

CDR3 DNA: TGCAGTGCTCCTCCGGACAGGTCAAACTCCTATAATTCACCCCTCCACTTT. This encodes CSAPPDRSNSYNSPLHF. The rearrangement joins TRBV20-1 to TRBJ1-6; TRBD1 agrees at 7 bases. Looked up from germline, CDR1 is DFQATT and CDR2 is SNEGSKA (reference sequence). With 5 bases clipped from V and 0 bases from J, the junction kept 10 bases outside the gene matches. This CDR3 is built from 17 residues.

This clonotype turned up a few times. The genes are TRBV18 and TRBJ2-5; D remains ambiguous. Germline values: CDR1 KGHSH, CDR2 LQKENI. Trimming pared 4 bases from V and 2 bases from J, leaving 5 bases between. This CDR3 is built from 12 residues. CDR3 sequence (DNA): TGTGCCAGCTCACAACTACAAGAGACCCAGTACTTC. Translating gives CASSQLQETQYF.

Many counts were recorded for this clonotype. The chain employs TRBV20-1 and TRBJ2-3; 11 bases are shared with TRBD2. V was pared by 0 bases and J by 0 bases, with 2 bases of the junction left unmatched. This CDR3 region has 16 residues. Germline loops: CDR1 DFQATT, CDR2 SNEGSKA (reference sequence). This CDR3 reads CSAREASGRSTDTQYF. The CDR3 bases are TGCAGTGCTAGAGAGGCTAGCGGGAGGAGCACAGATACGCAGTATTTT.

This clonotype was observed many times. The chain recombines TRBV20-1 with TRBJ2-1; no reliable D call. The CDR3 totals 11 residues. V lost 3 bases, J lost 8 bases, and 8 bases lay in between. The germline V gene encodes CDR1 DFQATT and CDR2 SNEGSKA (reference sequence). The CDR3 sequence: CSASSADEQFF. DNA of the CDR3: TGCAGTGCTAGTTCGGCCGATGAGCAGTTCTTC.